The entry that follows covers one TCR beta chain sequence. Its matching antigen is unknown. Rectal tissue came from one to two pinch biopsies taken at colonoscopy. V lost 7 bases to trimming and J lost 3 bases, with 9 bases between them. The CDR3 runs to 12 residues. The germline V gene encodes CDR1 SNHLY and CDR2 FYNNEI. The sample originates from a study of pediatric ulcerative colitis. Study-level findings and limits: Repertoires came from total lymphocyte DNA, not specific subsets. Blood-derived T cells may be present in rectal pinch biopsies.

Sequencing used immunoSEQ multiplex PCR; TCRdb keeps in-frame clones, though not all of them. This table has 44,000 or so clones, around 81% appearing once. The chain combines TRBV2 with TRBJ1-1, with D possibly being TRBD1 (5 bases). This TCR derives from a girl between 10 and 17 years old with moderate ulcerative colitis. The source material was gut tissue. CDR3 nucleotide sequence: TGTGCCAGCACGCAAGGGGACACTGAAGCTTTCTTT. Translation gives CASTQGDTEAFF.